This T cell receptor (beta chain) originates from a study of blood T cell repertoires in COVID-19 (dated by TCRdb to the early 2020s). The study in broad terms: Collaborator samples came from the United States, Italy and Spain and covered acute and convalescent phases of COVID-19. Deeply sampled blood TCRbeta repertoires from subjects exposed to, actively infected with, or recovered from COVID-19 were included in the dataset. HLA class I and class II types, where available, came from metadata supplied by the sample provider rather than from assay-based typing. The repertoires were released in a freely available public database intended as a resource for research on the immune response to SARS-CoV-2. Sample metadata almost always included a de-identified subject ID, COVID-19 status, age in years and sex. The samples were drawn from two sources: the first 160 participants of the ongoing ImmuneRACE study, and fewer than 1,500 subjects contributed by 6 global collaborators. The prospective study material was composed of cDNA or gDNA derived from T cells, B-cell-depleted T cells, or PBMCs.

Paper-wide results and their limitations: How much clinical and demographic metadata was included differed by source and by participant, and the metadata was provided uncurated.

One collaborating source in Seattle enrolled patients during active infection and followed them longitudinally through the course of disease. Collaborating institutions collected whole blood in K2EDTA tubes following their own protocols. For TCRbeta analysis, collaborators shipped samples as frozen whole blood, isolated PBMCs, or DNA extracted from either of those sample types. The CDR3, cysteine through phenylalanine, is 12 amino acids long. Of the read, only the CDR3 DNA is kept; its 36 bases are in frame from base 1. Reading the germline V gene gives CDR1 SQVTM and CDR2 ANQGSEA. V ends up 7 bases short and J 3 bases short, with an unmatched junction base count of 5. TCRbeta CDR3 regions were amplified from genomic DNA by means of the immunoSEQ Assay, a bias-controlled multiplex PCR. Concerning the study's data processing: The number of nucleated cells in each sample was estimated from the amplification of reference gene primers within the assay. To quantify the absolute abundance of each unique TCRbeta CDR3 rearrangement, sequence reads were collapsed and filtered. Productive Simpson clonality was computed per sample as the square root of Simpson's diversity index over productive rearrangements. Held by TCRdb, this immuneACCESS table contains in-frame sequences only and omits some clones. Under half of the omission traces to an unresolved V gene where checked; the cause of the rest is unknown. V, J and clone size reflect that table, while D and trimming were determined from the DNA. The sample has around 260,000 clones on record, approximately 84% of them singletons. The ten largest clones add up to approximately 14% of the sample.

Concerning this clone itself: Its antigen specificity is not known. Qualities for individual bases were not recorded, and no much larger clone is one base off.

This receptor was taken from a person in their 70s with COVID-19, enrolled during active disease. Rearrangement joined TRBV29-1 to TRBJ1-1, and TRBD1 aligns with 7 junction nucleotides. Sequenced material: peripheral blood. The DNA reads as follows: TGCAGCGCAGCACAGGGGCACACTGAAGCTTTCTTT. This translates into CSAAQGHTEAFF.